Listed here are 30 T cell receptor beta chains from one sample, sequenced in a study of somatic mutations in cytotoxic T cells in rheumatoid arthritis. Profiled with immunoSEQ multiplex PCR; TCRdb holds only in-frame clones, not every one. The sample includes around 9,700 clones, about 79% of them seen just once. The sequenced material came from CD8+ T cells sorted from blood. These TCRs come from an adult with rheumatoid arthritis.

V is TRBV7-9 and J is TRBJ2-7; 7 bases are a match to TRBD1. This CDR3 is built from 16 residues. The germline V gene encodes CDR1 SEHNR and CDR2 FQNEAQ (reference sequence). V was clipped by 1 base and J by 2 bases; unmatched bases: 8. The DNA for the CDR3 is TGTGCCAGCAGCTTAGAGGCTGGACAGGTGGCCTACGAGCAGTACTTC. It translates to CASSLEAGQVAYEQYF.

This clone is deemed large (0.1 to 1%). The chain carries TRBV18 and TRBJ1-2; a weak D match, TRBD1 (5 bases). Germline V gene data show CDR1 as KGHSH and CDR2 as LQKENI. The germline V and J ends were trimmed by 6 bases and 0 bases, with 20 bases remaining between them. The CDR3 length is 17 residues. The chain's CDR3 is CASSPDSSGPSNYGYTF. In DNA, the CDR3 is TGTGCCAGCTCCCCGGACTCTTCAGGGCCTTCTAACTATGGCTACACCTTC.

This clone was counted a single time. This sequence joins TRBV6-1 and TRBJ2-7; TRBD2 might be the D (5 bases). V gave up 4 bases and J gave up 4 bases, with 11 bases separating them. Germline V gene sequence: CDR1 MNHNS, CDR2 SASEGT. The CDR3 is made up of 13 amino acids. In DNA form, the CDR3 reads TGTGCCAGCAGTGGAGGGATGCGTTACGAGCAGTACTTC. Its translation is CASSGGMRYEQYF.

The chain joins TRBV28 to TRBJ2-7; D remains unclear. The germline V gene encodes CDR1 MDHEN and CDR2 SYDVKM. Deletions cut 10 bases from V and 5 bases from J, with 21 bases between. The CDR3 runs 14 residues. The DNA of the CDR3 is TGTGCCACACAGCATAGAGGTCCGTCGAACGAGCAGTACTTC. It encodes CATQHRGPSNEQYF.

By sample share, this clone is large. The chain recombines TRBV5-4 with TRBJ1-2; D is unclear. This CDR3 has 13 amino acids. CDR1 and CDR2 from the germline V gene are SGHNT and YYREEE (reference sequence). V lost 2 bases and J 6 bases, leaving 11 bases between the germline ends. The CDR3 region has the DNA TGTGCCAGCAGCTTCTTAGGCGGGGATGGCTACACCTTC. It encodes CASSFLGGDGYTF.

The chain is built from TRBV5-1 and TRBJ2-3; possibly TRBD1 for D (6 bases). Per germline, CDR1 SGHRS and CDR2 YFSETQ. The CDR3 contains 15 residues. Trimming cost V 5 bases and J 3 bases, with 16 bases left between them. The DNA for the CDR3 is TGCGCCAGCAGTACCTATCTCCAGGGGACAGATACGCAGTATTTT. As protein: CASSTYLQGTDTQYF.

This chain links TRBV6-1 with TRBJ1-1; D might be TRBD1 (5 bases). V lost 6 bases and J 0 bases, leaving 11 bases between the germline ends. The germline CDR1 and CDR2 sequences are MNHNS and SASEGT. The CDR3 sequence is 14 residues long. CDR3 loop: CASSTDSMNTEAFF. DNA for the CDR3: TGTGCCAGCAGCACTGACAGCATGAACACTGAAGCTTTCTTT.

The chain carries TRBV15 and TRBJ2-5, with 10 nucleotides matching TRBD2. The CDR3 has 15 residues. Germline trimming cut 3 bases from V and 11 bases from J; bases unmatched to any gene: 12. Germline CDR1 is LNHNV and CDR2 is YYDKDF (reference sequence). The CDR3 DNA reads as TGTGCCACCAGCAGCTTGTCCGGGACTAGCGAAGAGCAGTACTTC. It specifies CATSSLSGTSEEQYF.

The rearrangement uses TRBV27 and TRBJ1-1; D possibly corresponds to TRBD1 (5 bases). V gave up 5 bases and J gave up 1 base, with 8 bases separating them. The CDR3 totals 13 residues. The V gene's germline CDR1 is MNHEY and CDR2 SMNVEV (reference sequence). CDR3 coding DNA: TGTGCCAGCAGTGGGGACCCGAACACTGAAGCTTTCTTT. This sequence encodes CASSGDPNTEAFF.

V usage is TRBV28 and J usage is TRBJ1-5; D is ambiguous. In germline, CDR1 is MDHEN, CDR2 SYDVKM. V lost 7 bases, J lost 2 bases, and 15 bases lay in between. The CDR3 has 15 amino acids. CDR3 DNA sequence: TGTGCCAGCAATCACTATAGGGAGCGCAATCAGCCCCAGCATTTT. It is translated as CASNHYRERNQPQHF.

This clone was observed once. The rearrangement joins TRBV9 to TRBJ2-7, with a possible D match to TRBD2 (6 bases). CDR1 is SGDLS and CDR2 is YYNGEE in the germline V gene. The CDR3 is 13 residues long. V lost 0 bases to trimming and J lost 7 bases, with 11 bases between them. The CDR3 nucleotides are TGTGCCAGCAGCGTAGTATCAGGGAGGGAGCAGTACTTC. Its protein product is CASSVVSGREQYF.

V and J are TRBV5-1 and TRBJ2-3; 9 nucleotides align to TRBD2. Germline loops: CDR1 SGHRS, CDR2 YFSETQ. V shed 0 bases and J 0 bases; nucleotides not matched to a gene: 5. CDR3 length: 17 amino acids. The CDR3 loop is CASSLGLAETSTDTQYF. CDR3 DNA sequence: TGCGCCAGCAGCTTGGGACTAGCGGAAACTAGCACAGATACGCAGTATTTT.

This rearrangement joins TRBV27 to TRBJ2-5; D is perhaps TRBD1 or TRBD2 (6 bases each). The germline V and J ends were trimmed by 3 bases and 5 bases, with 13 bases remaining between them. The CDR3 totals 14 residues. CDR1 MNHEY and CDR2 SMNVEV come from the germline V gene (reference sequence). Written as DNA, the CDR3 is TGTGCCAGCAGTTTGGGGGGCTACCTCGAGACCCAGTACTTC. The encoded protein is CASSLGGYLETQYF.

The V and J genes are TRBV28 and TRBJ2-1, with 10 bases lining up with TRBD2. Trimming cost V 0 bases and J 4 bases; bases outside gene matches: 0. Germline loops: CDR1 MDHEN, CDR2 SYDVKM. The CDR3 is 15 amino acids. The CDR3 sequence is CASSLWTSGYNEQFF. The CDR3 bases are TGTGCCAGCAGTTTATGGACTAGCGGGTACAATGAGCAGTTCTTC.

V gene TRBV15 combines with J gene TRBJ2-7; no definite D call. The CDR3 consists of 17 residues. V lost 5 bases, J lost 5 bases, and 25 bases lay in between. CDR1 is LNHNV and CDR2 is YYDKDF in the germline V gene (reference sequence). CDR3 loop: CATSEAGSTFGLDEQYF. CDR3 in DNA: TGTGCCACCAGCGAGGCCGGATCGACGTTTGGGCTTGACGAGCAGTACTTC.

The chain joins TRBV6-4 to TRBJ2-1; D remains ambiguous. Germline V CDR1 and CDR2: MRHNA, SNTAGT. The V and J ends lost 7 bases and 6 bases respectively, with 4 bases between them. The CDR3 contains 10 residues. CDR3 sequence: CASKSNEQFF. CDR3 nucleotides: TGTGCCAGCAAAAGCAATGAGCAGTTCTTC.

Here the CDR3 reads CASSDQVGGTDTQYF. The CDR3 DNA reads TGTGCCAGCAGTGACCAAGTGGGCGGCACAGATACGCAGTATTTT. The V call is TRBV6-4, the J call TRBJ2-3; D is ambiguous. The germline CDR1 and CDR2 sequences are MRHNA and SNTAGT. There are 15 residues in the CDR3. The ends were cut back, 2 bases at V and 1 base at J, with 10 bases in the middle.

This clone was observed once. The chain joins TRBV9 to TRBJ1-2; D is possibly TRBD1 (6 bases). The CDR3 sequence is 14 residues long. The V and J ends lost 3 bases and 3 bases respectively, with 12 bases between them. Germline lookup yields CDR1 SGDLS and CDR2 YYNGEE. The CDR3 region is CASSGGGVDYGYTF. The CDR3 DNA follows: TGTGCCAGCAGCGGAGGGGGGGTTGACTATGGCTACACCTTC.

The chain couples TRBV4-3 to TRBJ2-5; no definite D call. Trimming stripped 3 bases from V and 5 bases from J, with 10 bases between. The CDR3 sequence is 13 residues long. Germline V gene sequence: CDR1 LGHNA, CDR2 YSLEER. The CDR3 spells CASSQGMVETQYF. The CDR3, as DNA: TGCGCCAGCAGCCAGGGGATGGTCGAGACCCAGTACTTC.

The V and J genes are TRBV14 and TRBJ1-6, with a tentative D call TRBD1 (6 bases). Per the germline V gene, CDR1 is SGHDN and CDR2 is FVKESK. The CDR3 runs 14 residues. Trimming left V 1 base short and J 9 bases short, with 10 bases between. DNA for the CDR3: TGTGCCAGCAGCCAAGCCGGGGGCGGTTCACCCCTCCACTTT. The encoded protein is CASSQAGGGSPLHF.

The chain has TRBV28 and TRBJ2-1, with 8 bases matching TRBD2. With V trimmed by 6 bases and J by 9 bases, 13 bases remained unmatched. This CDR3 is built from 15 residues. CDR1 is MDHEN, CDR2 SYDVKM, per germline. The CDR3 loop is CASSPGERESTEQFF. In nucleotides, the CDR3 is TGTGCCAGCAGCCCCGGGGAGCGGGAGTCCACTGAGCAGTTCTTC.

This chain links TRBV4-1 with TRBJ2-7; 8 nucleotides match TRBD2. J was trimmed by 2 bases and V by 3 bases; bases with no gene match: 21. This CDR3 spans 20 amino acids. Germline CDR1 reads MGHRA; CDR2 reads YSYEKL. As DNA, the CDR3 is TGCGCCAGCAGCCAGTTCGGAGGGGAGGGGTTCAGCGGGAGTCCCTACGAGCAGTACTTC. It encodes CASSQFGGEGFSGSPYEQYF.

The chain couples TRBV5-1 to TRBJ1-3; TRBD1 matches 7 bases. The CDR3 contains 15 residues. J gave up 2 bases and V 2 bases, and 4 bases lay outside the gene matches. Germline CDR1 SGHRS, CDR2 YFSETQ. The CDR3: CASSFAGGPGNTIYF. The CDR3 nucleotides are TGCGCCAGCAGCTTCGCAGGGGGACCTGGAAACACCATATATTTT.

CDR3 sequence: CASSALLGEGDLNQPQHF. The DNA of the CDR3 is TGTGCCAGCAGTGCATTATTAGGGGAGGGGGACCTTAATCAGCCCCAGCATTTT. V usage is TRBV28 and J usage is TRBJ1-5; possible D gene TRBD1, 6 bases. The germline V gene has CDR1 MDHEN and CDR2 SYDVKM. The CDR3 contains 18 residues. Trimming stripped 5 bases from V and 4 bases from J, with 24 bases between.

The chain recombines TRBV27 with TRBJ2-1, with D perhaps TRBD1 (6 bases). The germline V gene encodes CDR1 MNHEY and CDR2 SMNVEV (reference sequence). The CDR3 extends over 16 amino acids. V was shortened by 6 bases and J by 6 bases, with 21 bases between the two germline ends. This CDR3 is CASSHPLVGAGNEQFF. In DNA form, the CDR3 reads TGTGCCAGCAGCCACCCTCTGGTGGGGGCGGGCAATGAGCAGTTCTTC.

Worth noting for this clone: A far more abundant clone sits one base away, making this likely a read error. This chain links TRBV5-2 with TRBJ2-7; TRBD2 reflects the table's D call only, with no check against the DNA. TRBV5-2 is described as a pseudogene. The CDR3 is 13 amino acids. The CDR3 here is CASSQEASYEQYF. DNA for the CDR3: TGTGCCAGCAGCCAAGAAGCATCCTACGAGCAGTACTTC.

The V call is TRBV19, the J call TRBJ2-3; D is unresolved. V dropped 1 base and J dropped 6 bases, with 2 bases sitting between them. The V gene's germline CDR1 is LNHDA and CDR2 SQIVND (reference sequence). There are 11 residues in the CDR3. CDR3 bases: TGTGCCAGTAGTATAGGGGATACGCAGTATTTT. It encodes CASSIGDTQYF.

The table lists this clone with a few counts. The chain employs TRBV7-9 and TRBJ2-7; D perhaps matches TRBD1 (6 bases). The ends were cut back, 8 bases at V and 2 bases at J, with 16 bases in the middle. Germline V gene sequence: CDR1 SEHNR, CDR2 FQNEAQ (reference sequence). The CDR3 is made up of 14 amino acids. The CDR3 spells CASSQGGAAYEQYF. The CDR3 bases are TGTGCCAGCTCCCAAGGGGGAGCCGCCTACGAGCAGTACTTC.

The gene calls are TRBV6-4 and TRBJ2-1; TRBD1 matches at 7 bases. The J segment lost 4 bases and the V segment lost 6 bases, leaving 6 bases of the junction unmatched. From germline, CDR1 is MRHNA and CDR2 SNTAGT. CDR3 length: 14 amino acids. CDR3 protein: CASSPQGEYNEQFF. CDR3 DNA sequence: TGTGCCAGCAGCCCCCAGGGGGAATACAATGAGCAGTTCTTC.

The V and J genes are TRBV4-1 and TRBJ2-2; D not certain. The germline V gene has CDR1 MGHRA and CDR2 YSYEKL. The CDR3 runs 15 residues. V was clipped by 0 bases and J by 7 bases, with 12 bases between them. The CDR3: CASSQEGRSNGELFF. CDR3 in DNA: TGCGCCAGCAGCCAAGAGGGCCGGTCAAACGGGGAGCTGTTTTTT.